The next 8 T cell receptor beta chains were all read from a single sample in a study of regulatory T cells in long-lasting Graves disease. As to time point: persistent/refractory GD, antithyroid drugs over 5 years with positive TRAb. With RNA extracted from PBMCs as input, the TCR library was made. According to the study, TCR beta libraries were built with iRepertoire HTBI primers and CDR3-region Arm-PCR. One entry per CDR3 protein, called by TCRdb with MiXCR from the multiplex PCR reads. The data hold 300,000 to 500,000 distinct CDR3 sequences, with 20% observed a single time. The material was peripheral blood mononuclear cells (PBMCs), obtained when the disease was refractory, from a patient treated with antithyroid drugs. These receptors all stem from a female donor with Graves disease.

At least ten counts were recorded for this clonotype. The chain employs TRBV28 and TRBJ1-1; D gene ambiguous. This CDR3 has 13 residues. Trimming shortened V by 2 bases and J by 5 bases, and 9 bases separated the two germline ends. CDR1 is MDHEN, CDR2 SYDVKM, per germline. DNA for the CDR3: TGTGCCAGCAGTTTAGGGGTCCCAACTGAAGCTTTCTTT. It specifies CASSLGVPTEAFF.

J is TRBJ1-6 and V is TRBV28; no clear D. The CDR3 has 12 amino acids. V gave up 5 bases and J gave up 7 bases, with 6 bases separating them. The germline gives CDR1 MDHEN, CDR2 SYDVKM. The CDR3: CASSIRNSPLHF. In nucleotides, the CDR3 is TGTGCCAGCAGTATCAGAAATTCACCCCTCCACTTT.

This clonotype was found a few times. V and J are TRBV7-2 and TRBJ2-5; a weak D match, TRBD2 (5 bases). V lost 5 bases and J lost 2, with 6 bases in between. CDR1 is SGHTA and CDR2 is FQGNSA in the germline V gene. The CDR3 spans 12 residues. This CDR3 is CASSQRQETQYF. The DNA for the CDR3 is TGTGCCAGCAGCCAGCGGCAAGAGACCCAGTACTTC. Based on the CDR3 plus reference TRBV7-2 and TRBJ2-5, the full variable domain is GAGVSQSPSNKVTEKGKDVELRCDPISGHTALYWYRQSLGQGLEFLIYFQGNSAPDKSGLPSDRFSAERTGGSVSTLTIQRTQQEDSAVYLCASSQRQETQYFGPGTRLLVL.

This clonotype was counted at least ten times. This chain uses TRBV10-2 with TRBJ2-7; 9 bases map to TRBD2. Germline V gene sequence: CDR1 WSHSY, CDR2 SAAADI. V was pared by 2 bases and J by 4 bases, with 9 bases of the junction left unmatched. The CDR3 totals 16 residues. The CDR3: CASSEGAGGTVYEQYF. The DNA of the CDR3 is TGCGCCAGCAGTGAGGGAGCGGGAGGCACCGTGTACGAGCAGTACTTC.

This clonotype was counted a few times. The chain links TRBV14 to TRBJ2-3; 10 positions match TRBD2. This CDR3 has 17 amino acids. The V segment lost 0 bases and the J segment 1 base; nucleotides outside the gene matches: 4. Germline assignment: CDR1 SGHDN and CDR2 FVKESK. CDR3 sequence (DNA): TGTGCCAGCAGCCAAGAATCGCTAGCGGGAGGCACAGATACGCAGTATTTT. Translated, it gives CASSQESLAGGTDTQYF.

This clonotype was counted between two and nine times. This may be a read error: a much more frequent sequence differs by one nucleotide. This chain links TRBV2 with TRBJ2-5, with 12 bases lining up with TRBD2. Looked up from germline, CDR1 is SNHLY and CDR2 is FYNNEI. The CDR3 loop spans 16 amino acids. The CDR3 DNA reads as TGTTCCAGCAGCGGCGGGACTAGCGGGCTCCAAGAGACCCAGTACTTC. Its protein is CSSSGGTSGLQETQYF.

Only one count was recorded for this clonotype. The chain links TRBV5-1 to TRBJ1-1; 9 positions match TRBD1. The CDR3 runs to 14 residues. The germline gives CDR1 SGHRS, CDR2 YFSETQ. Trimming took 4 bases from V and 4 from J; bases not matched to a gene: 5. The CDR3 DNA reads as TGCGCCAGCAGCCAAACAGGGGGCGGCACTGAAGCTTTCTTT. Translation: CASSQTGGGTEAFF.

The chain combines TRBV7-2 with TRBJ2-7; TRBD2 matches at 10 bases. Germline V lookup: CDR1 SGHTA, CDR2 FQGNSA. V shed 5 bases and J 3 bases; nucleotides not matched to a gene: 7. The CDR3 extends over 15 amino acids. The CDR3 region has the DNA TGTGCCAGCAGCCCCGGACTAGCGGCCCTCTACGAGCAGTACTTC. This sequence encodes CASSPGLAALYEQYF.